This T cell receptor beta chain was profiled in a study of blood T cell repertoires in COVID-19. Germline V gene data show CDR1 as MDHEN and CDR2 as SYDVKM. The CDR3 has 14 amino acids. The ends were cut back, 7 bases at V and 2 bases at J, with 12 bases in the middle. The table lists this clone with a count of one. The assay was immunoSEQ multiplex PCR, and TCRdb's table has in-frame clones only and misses some. Of 310,000 or so clones listed, roughly 87% are singletons. Source material: PBMCs or T cells enriched from blood (not recorded which). This clonotype originated in a woman in her late teens or twenties who had recovered from COVID-19. The chain links TRBV28 to TRBJ1-5, with no clear D. The CDR3 bases are TGTGCCAGCAATGCCCTACGAGGCAATCAGCCCCAGCATTTT. Its translation: CASNALRGNQPQHF.